This T cell receptor beta chain stems from a study of tumor-infiltrating lymphocytes in primary liver carcinoma. This clonotype was counted at least ten times. The target antigen is unknown. Study findings and constraints: For tumor-adjacent and tumor-blood pairs, overlap was less than that seen for tumor region pairs. Only about 8-24% of top clones spanned all five tumor regions.

The study co-extracted DNA and RNA from around 20-30 mg of unsorted bulk tissue. Trimming cost V 1 base and J 8 bases; bases outside gene matches: 4. CDR3 length: 12 residues. From germline, CDR1 is SQVTM and CDR2 ANQGSEA. TCR beta cDNA came from roughly 550 ng total RNA, primed with a constant-region primer. Generation of the TCR beta libraries relied on three nested multiplex PCR rounds using slightly modified ARM-PCR. Rounds one and two of PCR, each of 10 cycles, were primed with TRBV1-TRBV30 forward primers and a C-beta reverse primer. Via MiXCR, TCRdb re-called the multiplex PCR reads, giving one row per CDR3 protein. Of roughly 91,000 distinct CDR3 sequences in the sample, approximately 68% were seen once.

This receptor was obtained from a woman aged 55-69 years with primary liver carcinoma and hepatitis B virus infection. The chain employs TRBV29-1 and TRBJ1-2, with 7 nucleotides matching TRBD1. Sequences were obtained from liver tumor tissue from sampling region 5. As for subset: tumor region T5, tumor centre. The chain's CDR3 is CSVEADRAGYTF. The CDR3 region has the DNA TGCAGCGTTGAAGCCGACAGGGCGGGCTACACCTTC.